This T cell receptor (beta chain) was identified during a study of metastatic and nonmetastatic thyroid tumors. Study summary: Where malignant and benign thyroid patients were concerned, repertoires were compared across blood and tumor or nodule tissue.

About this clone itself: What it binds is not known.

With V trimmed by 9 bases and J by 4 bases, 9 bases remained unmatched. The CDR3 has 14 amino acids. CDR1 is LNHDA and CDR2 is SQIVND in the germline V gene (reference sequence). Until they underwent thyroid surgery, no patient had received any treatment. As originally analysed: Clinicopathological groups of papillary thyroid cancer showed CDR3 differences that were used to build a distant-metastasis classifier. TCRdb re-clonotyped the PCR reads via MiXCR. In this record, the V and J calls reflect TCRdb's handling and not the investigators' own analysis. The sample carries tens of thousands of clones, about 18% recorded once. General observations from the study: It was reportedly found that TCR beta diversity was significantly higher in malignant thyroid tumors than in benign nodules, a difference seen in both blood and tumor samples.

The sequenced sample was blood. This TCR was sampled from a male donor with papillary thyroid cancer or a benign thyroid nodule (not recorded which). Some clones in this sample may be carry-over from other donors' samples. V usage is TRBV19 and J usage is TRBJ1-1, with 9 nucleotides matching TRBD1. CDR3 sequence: CASQEGQGSTEAFF. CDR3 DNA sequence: TGTGCCAGCCAGGAGGGACAGGGTAGCACTGAAGCTTTCTTT. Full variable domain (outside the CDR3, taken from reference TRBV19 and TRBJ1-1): DGGITQSPKYLFRKEGQNVTLSCEQNLNHDAMYWYRQDPGQGLRLIYYSQIVNDFQKGDIAEGYSVSREKKESFPLTVTSAQKNPTAFYLCASQEGQGSTEAFFGQGTRLTVV.